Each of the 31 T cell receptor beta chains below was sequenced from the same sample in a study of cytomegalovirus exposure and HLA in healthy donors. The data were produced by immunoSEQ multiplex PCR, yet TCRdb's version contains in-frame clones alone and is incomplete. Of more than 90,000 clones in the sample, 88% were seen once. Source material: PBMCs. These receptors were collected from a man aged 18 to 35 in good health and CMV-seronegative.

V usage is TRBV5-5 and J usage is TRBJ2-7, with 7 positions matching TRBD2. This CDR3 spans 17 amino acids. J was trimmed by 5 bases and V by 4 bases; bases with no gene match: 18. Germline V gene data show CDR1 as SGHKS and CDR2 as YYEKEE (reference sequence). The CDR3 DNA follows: TGTGCCAGCAGCCCCGCGACCCCCCGGGGGGTGGACAACGAGCAGTACTTC. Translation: CASSPATPRGVDNEQYF.

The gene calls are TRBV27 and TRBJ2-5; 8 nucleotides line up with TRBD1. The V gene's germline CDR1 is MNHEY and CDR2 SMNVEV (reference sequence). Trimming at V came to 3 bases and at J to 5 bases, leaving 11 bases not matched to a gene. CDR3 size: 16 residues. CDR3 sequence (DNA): TGTGCCAGCAGTTTCGCGGACAGGGTCTCGTCGGAGACCCAGTACTTC. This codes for CASSFADRVSSETQYF.

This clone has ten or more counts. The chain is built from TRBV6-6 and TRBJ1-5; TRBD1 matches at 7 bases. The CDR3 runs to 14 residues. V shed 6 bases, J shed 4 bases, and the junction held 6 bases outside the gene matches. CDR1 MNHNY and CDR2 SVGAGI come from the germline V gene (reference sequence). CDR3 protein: CASSGTANNQPQHF. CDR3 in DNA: TGTGCCAGCAGCGGGACAGCGAATAATCAGCCCCAGCATTTT.

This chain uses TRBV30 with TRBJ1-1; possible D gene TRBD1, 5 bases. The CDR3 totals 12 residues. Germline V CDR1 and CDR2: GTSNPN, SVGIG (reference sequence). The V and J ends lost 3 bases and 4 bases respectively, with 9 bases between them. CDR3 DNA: TGTGCCTGGAGCAGGGATGGCACTGAAGCTTTCTTT. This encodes CAWSRDGTEAFF.

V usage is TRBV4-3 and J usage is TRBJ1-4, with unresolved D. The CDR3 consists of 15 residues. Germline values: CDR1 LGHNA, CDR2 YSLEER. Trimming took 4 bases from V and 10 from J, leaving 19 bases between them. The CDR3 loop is CASSPRELGFGKLFF. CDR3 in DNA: TGCGCCAGCAGCCCGCGGGAACTAGGGTTTGGAAAACTGTTTTTT.

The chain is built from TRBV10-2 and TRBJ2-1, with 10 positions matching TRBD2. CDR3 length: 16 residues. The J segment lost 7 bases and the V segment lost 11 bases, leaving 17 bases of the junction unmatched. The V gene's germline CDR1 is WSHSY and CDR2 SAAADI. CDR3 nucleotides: TGCGCCGCTTTGAGGGGAAGCGGGAGGGACTCGAATGAGCAGTTCTTC. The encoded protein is CAALRGSGRDSNEQFF.

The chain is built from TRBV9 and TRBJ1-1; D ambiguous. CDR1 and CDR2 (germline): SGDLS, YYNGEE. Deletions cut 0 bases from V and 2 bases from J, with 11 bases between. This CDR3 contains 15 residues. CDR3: CASSVGSLFNTEAFF. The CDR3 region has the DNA TGTGCCAGCAGCGTAGGTTCCCTCTTTAACACTGAAGCTTTCTTT.

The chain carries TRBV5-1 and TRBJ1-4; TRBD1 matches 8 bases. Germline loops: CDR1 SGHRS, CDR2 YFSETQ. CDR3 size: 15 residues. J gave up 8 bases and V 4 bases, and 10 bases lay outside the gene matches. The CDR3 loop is CASSPTGTGREKLFF. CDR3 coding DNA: TGCGCCAGCAGCCCGACAGGGACAGGTCGAGAAAAACTGTTTTTT.

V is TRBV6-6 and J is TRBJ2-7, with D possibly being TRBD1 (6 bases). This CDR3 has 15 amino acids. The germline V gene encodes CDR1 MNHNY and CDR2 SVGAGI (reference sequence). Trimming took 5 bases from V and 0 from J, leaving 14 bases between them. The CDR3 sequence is CASSPGQRSSYEQYF. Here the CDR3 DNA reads TGTGCCAGCAGTCCCGGACAGAGGAGCTCCTACGAGCAGTACTTC.

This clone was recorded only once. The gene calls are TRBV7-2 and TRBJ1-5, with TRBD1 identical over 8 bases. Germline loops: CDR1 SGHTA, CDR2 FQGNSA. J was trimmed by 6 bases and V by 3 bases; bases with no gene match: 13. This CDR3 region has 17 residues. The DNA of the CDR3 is TGTGCCAGCAGCTTCTCGTCGCGGCAGGGGGCAGTTCAGCCCCAGCATTTT. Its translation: CASSFSSRQGAVQPQHF.

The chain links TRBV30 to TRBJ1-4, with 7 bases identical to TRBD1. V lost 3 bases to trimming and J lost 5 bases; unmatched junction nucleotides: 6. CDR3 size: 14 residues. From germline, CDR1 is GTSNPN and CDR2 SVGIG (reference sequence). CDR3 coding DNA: TGTGCCTGGAGAGAAACAGGGGCCAATGAAAAACTGTTTTTT. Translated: CAWRETGANEKLFF.

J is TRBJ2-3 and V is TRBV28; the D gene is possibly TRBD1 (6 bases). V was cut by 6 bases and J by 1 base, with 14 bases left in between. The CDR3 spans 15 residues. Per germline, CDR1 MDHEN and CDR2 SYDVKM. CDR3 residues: CASSSLEGGTDTQYF. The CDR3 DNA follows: TGTGCCAGCAGCTCCCTAGAGGGGGGCACAGATACGCAGTATTTT.

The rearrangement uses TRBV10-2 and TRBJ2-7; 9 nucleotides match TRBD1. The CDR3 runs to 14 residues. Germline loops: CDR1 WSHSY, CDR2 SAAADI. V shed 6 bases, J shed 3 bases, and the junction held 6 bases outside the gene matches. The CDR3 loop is CASRGQGGFYEQYF. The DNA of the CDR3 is TGCGCCAGCAGGGGACAGGGTGGGTTCTACGAGCAGTACTTC.

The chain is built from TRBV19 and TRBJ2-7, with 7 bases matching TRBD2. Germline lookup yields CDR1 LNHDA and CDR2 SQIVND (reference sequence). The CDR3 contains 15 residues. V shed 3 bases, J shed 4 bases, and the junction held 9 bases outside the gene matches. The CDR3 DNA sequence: TGTGCCAGTAGTATGGAGGCGGGGGTTCAATACGAGCAGTACTTC. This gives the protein CASSMEAGVQYEQYF.

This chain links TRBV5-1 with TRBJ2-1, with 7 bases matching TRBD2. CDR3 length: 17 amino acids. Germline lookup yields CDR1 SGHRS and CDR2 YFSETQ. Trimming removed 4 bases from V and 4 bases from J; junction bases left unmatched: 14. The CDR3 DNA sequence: TGCGCCAGCAGCCTGTTTTCCCTAGCGGCTTTTTACAATGAGCAGTTCTTC. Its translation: CASSLFSLAAFYNEQFF.

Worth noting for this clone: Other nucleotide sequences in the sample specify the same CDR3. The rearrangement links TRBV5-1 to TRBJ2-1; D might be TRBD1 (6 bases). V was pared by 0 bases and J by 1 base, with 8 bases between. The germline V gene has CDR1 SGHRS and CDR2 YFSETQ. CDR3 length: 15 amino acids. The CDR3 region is CASSLGQGSYNEQFF. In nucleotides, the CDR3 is TGCGCCAGCAGCTTGGGGCAGGGGTCCTACAATGAGCAGTTCTTC.

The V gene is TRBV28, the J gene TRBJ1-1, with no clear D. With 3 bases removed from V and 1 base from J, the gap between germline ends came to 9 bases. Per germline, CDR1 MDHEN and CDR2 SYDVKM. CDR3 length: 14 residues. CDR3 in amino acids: CASSLAQANTEAFF. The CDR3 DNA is TGTGCCAGCAGTTTGGCGCAGGCGAACACTGAAGCTTTCTTT. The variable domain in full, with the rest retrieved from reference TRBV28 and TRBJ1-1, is DVKVTQSSRYLVKRTGEKVFLECVQDMDHENMFWYRQDPGLGLRLIYFSYDVKMKEKGDIPEGYSVSREKKERFSLILESASTNQTSMYLCASSLAQANTEAFFGQGTRLTVV.

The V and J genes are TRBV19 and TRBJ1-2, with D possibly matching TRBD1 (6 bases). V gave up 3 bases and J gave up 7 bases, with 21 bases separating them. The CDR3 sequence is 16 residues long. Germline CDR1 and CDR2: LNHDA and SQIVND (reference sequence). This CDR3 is CASSILTGTTGAGYTF. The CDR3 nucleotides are TGTGCCAGTAGTATCCTAACCGGGACAACCGGAGCTGGCTACACCTTC.

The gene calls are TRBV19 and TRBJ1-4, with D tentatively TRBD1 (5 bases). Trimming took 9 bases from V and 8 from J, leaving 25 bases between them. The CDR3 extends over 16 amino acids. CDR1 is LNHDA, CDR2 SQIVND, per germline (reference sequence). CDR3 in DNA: TGTGCCAGCAAAATCACCCGTGCCGTGCGGGGGGAAAAACTGTTTTTT. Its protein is CASKITRAVRGEKLFF.

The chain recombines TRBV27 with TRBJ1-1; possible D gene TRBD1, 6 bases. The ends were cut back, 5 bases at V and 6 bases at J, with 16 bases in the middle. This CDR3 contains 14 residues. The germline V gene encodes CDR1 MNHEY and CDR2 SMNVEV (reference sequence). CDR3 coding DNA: TGTGCCAGCAGTCCTCAGGGGTACCGGGCTGAAGCTTTCTTT. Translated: CASSPQGYRAEAFF.

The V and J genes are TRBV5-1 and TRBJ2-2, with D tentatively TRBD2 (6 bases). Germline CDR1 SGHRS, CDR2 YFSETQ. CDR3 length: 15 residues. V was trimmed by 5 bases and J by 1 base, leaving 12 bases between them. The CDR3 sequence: CASSSGLLNTGELFF. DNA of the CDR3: TGCGCCAGCAGTTCGGGACTCCTGAACACCGGGGAGCTGTTTTTT.

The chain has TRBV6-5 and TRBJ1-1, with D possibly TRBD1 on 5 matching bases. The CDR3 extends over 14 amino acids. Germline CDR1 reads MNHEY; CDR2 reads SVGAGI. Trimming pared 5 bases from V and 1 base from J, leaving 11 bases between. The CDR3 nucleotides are TGTGCCAGCAGTAAACCAGGGCAGAACACTGAAGCTTTCTTT. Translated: CASSKPGQNTEAFF.

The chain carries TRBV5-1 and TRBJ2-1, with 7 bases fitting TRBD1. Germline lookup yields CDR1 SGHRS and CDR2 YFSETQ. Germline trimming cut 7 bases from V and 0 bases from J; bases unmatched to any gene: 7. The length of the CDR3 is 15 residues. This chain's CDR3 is CASFDRASSYNEQFF. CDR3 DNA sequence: TGCGCCAGCTTCGACAGGGCGAGCTCCTACAATGAGCAGTTCTTC.

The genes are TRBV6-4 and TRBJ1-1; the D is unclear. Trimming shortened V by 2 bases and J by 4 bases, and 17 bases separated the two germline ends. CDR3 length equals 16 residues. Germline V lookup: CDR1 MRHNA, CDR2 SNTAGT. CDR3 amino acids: CASSDEGGVVGTEAFF. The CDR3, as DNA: TGTGCCAGCAGTGACGAGGGTGGCGTGGTCGGCACTGAAGCTTTCTTT.

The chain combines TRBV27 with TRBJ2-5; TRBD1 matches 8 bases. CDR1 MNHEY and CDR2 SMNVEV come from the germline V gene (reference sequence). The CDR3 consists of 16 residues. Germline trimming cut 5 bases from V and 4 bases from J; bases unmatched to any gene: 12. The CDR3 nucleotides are TGTGCCAGCAGTCCCCTATACGCCGACAGGGGAGAGACCCAGTACTTC. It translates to CASSPLYADRGETQYF.

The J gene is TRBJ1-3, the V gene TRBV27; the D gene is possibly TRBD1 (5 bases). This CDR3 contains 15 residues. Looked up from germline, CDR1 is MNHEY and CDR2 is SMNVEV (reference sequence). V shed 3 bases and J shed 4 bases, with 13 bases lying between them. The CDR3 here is CASSLEFQGGNTIYF. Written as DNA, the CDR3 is TGTGCCAGCAGTTTGGAGTTTCAGGGAGGAAACACCATATATTTT.

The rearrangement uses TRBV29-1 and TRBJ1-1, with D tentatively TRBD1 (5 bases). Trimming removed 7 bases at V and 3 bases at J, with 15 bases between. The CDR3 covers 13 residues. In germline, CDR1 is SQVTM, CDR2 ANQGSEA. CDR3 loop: CSGRGGGYTEAFF. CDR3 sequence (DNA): TGCAGCGGTAGGGGAGGTGGGTACACTGAAGCTTTCTTT.

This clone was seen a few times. DNA of the CDR3: TGTGCCAGCAGCCCGCGGGATCCCTACGAGCAGTACTTC. The encoded protein is CASSPRDPYEQYF. The gene calls are TRBV2 and TRBJ2-7, with TRBD2 as a possible D gene (6 bases). Germline CDR1 is SNHLY and CDR2 is FYNNEI. CDR3 length: 13 residues. Trimming pared 6 bases from V and 2 bases from J, leaving 11 bases between.

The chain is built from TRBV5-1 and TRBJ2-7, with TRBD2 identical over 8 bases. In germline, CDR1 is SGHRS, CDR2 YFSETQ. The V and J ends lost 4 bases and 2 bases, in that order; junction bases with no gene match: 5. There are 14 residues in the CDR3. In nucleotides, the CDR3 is TGCGCCAGCAGCAGTAGGACTAGCACCTACGAGCAGTACTTC. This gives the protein CASSSRTSTYEQYF.

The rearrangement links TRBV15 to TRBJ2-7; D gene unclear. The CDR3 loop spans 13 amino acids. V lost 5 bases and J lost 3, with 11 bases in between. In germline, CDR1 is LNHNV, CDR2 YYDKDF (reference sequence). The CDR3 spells CATSEASGYEQYF. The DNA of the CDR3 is TGTGCCACCAGCGAAGCTTCTGGCTACGAGCAGTACTTC. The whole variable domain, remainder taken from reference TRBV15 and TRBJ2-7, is DAMVIQNPRYQVTQFGKPVTLSCSQTLNHNVMYWYQQKSSQAPKLLFHYYDKDFNNEADTPDNFQSRRPNTSFCFLDIRSPGLGDTAMYLCATSEASGYEQYFGPGTRLTVT.

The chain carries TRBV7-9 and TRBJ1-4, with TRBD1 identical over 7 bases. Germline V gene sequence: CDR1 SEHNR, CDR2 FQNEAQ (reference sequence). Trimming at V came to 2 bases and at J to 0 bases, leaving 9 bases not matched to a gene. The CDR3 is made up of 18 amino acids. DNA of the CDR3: TGTGCCAGCAGCTTAAAGCCAGGGGGGAACCCAACTAATGAAAAACTGTTTTTT. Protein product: CASSLKPGGNPTNEKLFF.